Listed here are 24 T cell receptor beta chains from one sample, sequenced in a study of regulatory T cells in long-lasting Graves disease (dated by TCRdb to the early 2020s). The protocol used for the library was multiplex PCR. The sequencing machine was an Illumina HiSeq 4000. TCR beta libraries were built with iRepertoire HTBI primers and Arm-PCR amplification of CDR3 regions. The public reads were quality trimmed at Q25 with fastp and then assembled into clones with MiXCR by TCRdb, keeping productive beta chains. Every entry covers one CDR3 protein and lists the most common genes and DNA from its rows. This sample comprises about 660,000 distinct CDR3 sequences, 25% to 35% of them detected only once. The ten largest make up 40% to 55% of the sample. In light of the paper, this sample's time point label describes: persistent/refractory GD, antithyroid drugs over 5 years with positive TRAb. For both TCR sequencing and RNA sequencing, RNA was extracted from PBMCs using TRIzol.

The sample consisted of peripheral blood mononuclear cells (PBMCs), taken when the disease was refractory, from a patient treated with antithyroid drugs. The origin of the receptors is a female donor with Graves disease.

This clonotype has just a few counts. This chain links TRBV19 with TRBJ1-1; D gene uncertain. Trimming took 5 bases from V and 0 from J, leaving 10 bases between them. CDR1 LNHDA and CDR2 SQIVND come from the germline V gene (reference sequence). This CDR3 contains 14 residues. CDR3: CASSQDGLNTEAFF. As DNA, the CDR3 is TGTGCCAGTAGTCAGGACGGGCTGAACACTGAAGCTTTCTTT. Together with reference TRBV19 and TRBJ1-1, the CDR3 gives the full variable domain: DGGITQSPKYLFRKEGQNVTLSCEQNLNHDAMYWYRQDPGQGLRLIYYSQIVNDFQKGDIAEGYSVSREKKESFPLTVTSAQKNPTAFYLCASSQDGLNTEAFFGQGTRLTVV.

This clonotype showed up just a few times. The chain links TRBV10-3 to TRBJ2-2; D might be TRBD1 or TRBD2, each matching 6 bases. There are 14 residues in the CDR3. Germline V gene data show CDR1 as ENHRY and CDR2 as SYGVKD. The ends were cut back, 3 bases at V and 6 bases at J, with 11 bases in the middle. The CDR3 region has the DNA TGTGCCATCAGTGAACAGGGAGGTGCCGGGGAGCTGTTTTTT. Protein sequence: CAISEQGGAGELFF.

With respect to this clonotype: An end of the junction does not agree with germline; a read error may underlie this. The chain carries TRBV5-5 and TRBJ1-5, with D possibly matching TRBD1 (5 bases). In germline, CDR1 is SGHKS, CDR2 YYEKEE (reference sequence). The CDR3 covers 16 residues. The CDR3 loop reads CASSSQVPGRKGPQHF. CDR3 bases: TGCGCCAGCAGCTCACAGGTACCGGGACGCAAGGGGCCCCAGCATTTT.

V gene TRBV10-2 combines with J gene TRBJ2-7; D is unresolved. Germline values: CDR1 WSHSY, CDR2 SAAADI. The CDR3 consists of 12 residues. Trimming removed 8 bases at V and 4 bases at J, with 12 bases between. CDR3 amino acids: CASRRDLYEQYF. In DNA, the CDR3 is TGCGCCAGCCGCCGCGACCTATACGAGCAGTACTTC.

The V call is TRBV10-3, the J call TRBJ2-7; 12 nucleotides agree with TRBD2. The V and J ends lost 4 bases and 6 bases, in that order; junction bases with no gene match: 4. Germline V lookup: CDR1 ENHRY, CDR2 SYGVKD. This CDR3 has 14 amino acids. The CDR3 loop reads CAISAASGRAEQYF. The CDR3 bases are TGTGCCATCAGTGCGGCTAGCGGGAGGGCCGAGCAGTACTTC.

This chain connects TRBV28 to TRBJ1-1, with D possibly matching TRBD1 (6 bases). The CDR3 spans 17 residues. Trimming pared 2 bases from V and 4 bases from J, leaving 20 bases between. CDR1 is MDHEN, CDR2 SYDVKM, per germline. CDR3 amino acids: CASSLVAGGRGSTEAFF. The CDR3 DNA reads as TGTGCCAGCAGTTTAGTAGCGGGGGGCCGAGGGAGCACTGAAGCTTTCTTT.

This clonotype was picked up a small number of times. V and J are TRBV5-6 and TRBJ1-1, with a weak D call TRBD1 (6 bases). The ends were cut back, 1 base at V and 4 bases at J, with 14 bases in the middle. CDR3 length equals 15 residues. Germline assignment: CDR1 SGHDT and CDR2 YYEEEE. The DNA for the CDR3 is TGTGCCAGCAGCTTGCGTCGGCAGGGGACCACTGAAGCTTTCTTT. This gives the protein CASSLRRQGTTEAFF.

The sample holds one count of this clonotype. This clone may be a read error of a much larger clone one base away. This CDR3 fails to terminate in the conserved phenylalanine or tryptophan, so it likely reflects a read error. This chain links TRBV6-1 with TRBJ1-1, with D possibly matching TRBD1 (5 bases). Deletions cut 6 bases from V and 0 bases from J, with 8 bases between. The CDR3 totals 13 residues. Germline V gives CDR1 MNHNS, CDR2 SASEGT. The CDR3 DNA reads TGTGCCAGCAGAATGGGGGTGAACACTGAAGCTTTCCTT. Its translation is CASRMGVNTEAFL.

The chain is built from TRBV15 and TRBJ1-2; 7 positions agree with TRBD1. Germline CDR1 is LNHNV and CDR2 is YYDKDF (reference sequence). V was clipped by 0 bases and J by 2 bases; unmatched bases: 6. CDR3 length: 16 residues. In DNA form, the CDR3 reads TGTGCCACCAGCAGAGAGGGAGGGGGCCTCAACTATGGCTACACCTTC. Translation gives CATSREGGGLNYGYTF.

This CDR3 is CASSYSLAGGHEQYF. Written as DNA, the CDR3 is TGTGCCAGCAGTTACTCTCTAGCGGGAGGCCACGAGCAGTACTTC. The chain has TRBV6-8 and TRBJ2-7; 11 bases agree with TRBD2. Germline V gene lookup returns CDR1 MNHGY and CDR2 SAAAGT. V gave up 0 bases and J gave up 5 bases; unmatched junction bases: 3. CDR3 length: 15 amino acids.

This clonotype was picked up a small number of times. The J gene is TRBJ2-4, the V gene TRBV6-2 or TRBV6-3; 10 positions agree with TRBD1. Trimming removed 5 bases from V and 8 bases from J; junction bases left unmatched: 12. Germline V gives CDR1 MNHEY, CDR2 SVGEGT. The CDR3 runs 16 residues. This CDR3 reads CASSGAHDRGQDIQYF. DNA of the CDR3: TGTGCCAGCAGTGGAGCTCATGACAGGGGGCAGGACATTCAGTACTTC.

Only a few counts were recorded for this clonotype. This rearrangement joins TRBV18 to TRBJ1-2; D not certain. The length of the CDR3 is 16 residues. Trimming stripped 0 bases from V and 7 bases from J, with 18 bases between. The germline V gene encodes CDR1 KGHSH and CDR2 LQKENI. This CDR3 is CASSPPNSPLSSGYTF. The DNA of the CDR3 is TGTGCCAGCTCACCACCGAACAGTCCCCTATCATCTGGCTACACCTTC. Together with reference TRBV18 and TRBJ1-2, the CDR3 gives the full variable domain: NAGVMQNPRHLVRRRGQEARLRCSPMKGHSHVYWYRQLPEEGLKFMVYLQKENIIDESGMPKERFSAEFPKEGPSILRIQQVVRGDSAAYFCASSPPNSPLSSGYTFGSGTRLTVV.

This clonotype was seen only a few times. This chain connects TRBV12-3 or TRBV12-4 to TRBJ2-7, with 9 bases that match TRBD1. Trimming took 3 bases from V and 5 from J; bases not matched to a gene: 11. CDR3 size: 16 residues. CDR3 in DNA: TGTGCCAGCAGTTTGACGAGGACAGGGGTTCAGGACGAGCAGTACTTC. It codes for CASSLTRTGVQDEQYF.

In the case of this clonotype: A much more abundant neighbour one base away suggests this may be a read error. V is TRBV11-3 and J is TRBJ1-1, with 7 positions matching TRBD1. Germline V CDR1 and CDR2: SGHNT, YENEEA. This CDR3 spans 15 amino acids. This chain's CDR3 is CTSSPRQGTNTEAFF. CDR3 bases: TGTACCAGCAGCCCCCGACAGGGAACGAACACTGAAGCTTTCTTT.

The chain carries TRBV11-2 and TRBJ1-1; D is perhaps TRBD1 (5 bases). The CDR3 extends over 12 amino acids. With 0 bases removed from V and 10 bases from J, the gap between germline ends came to 9 bases. Germline-derived CDR1 and CDR2 are SGHAT and FQNNGV. CDR3 residues: CASSLELGRAFF. The CDR3 nucleotides are TGTGCCAGCAGCTTAGAGCTGGGGCGAGCTTTCTTT. Full variable domain (missing parts from reference TRBV11-2 and TRBJ1-1): EAGVAQSPRYKIIEKRQSVAFWCNPISGHATLYWYQQILGQGPKLLIQFQNNGVVDDSQLPKDRFSAERLKGVDSTLKIQPAKLEDSAVYLCASSLELGRAFFGQGTRLTVV.

This clonotype was seen at least ten times. V is TRBV28 and J is TRBJ1-4; a possible D gene is TRBD1 (6 bases). The germline gives CDR1 MDHEN, CDR2 SYDVKM. V was clipped by 2 bases and J by 7 bases, with 11 bases between them. CDR3 size: 14 residues. Here the CDR3 DNA reads TGTGCCAGCAGTTTAACAGGGAAGGGTGAAAAACTGTTTTTT. It yields the protein CASSLTGKGEKLFF.

This clonotype was detected a few times. The chain combines TRBV12-3 or TRBV12-4 with TRBJ2-2; D gene uncertain. V was shortened by 7 bases and J by 4 bases, with 13 bases between the two germline ends. The length of the CDR3 is 14 residues. The CDR3 DNA follows: TGTGCCAGCACCTTTCACCTTCGCACCGGGGAGCTGTTTTTT. It translates to CASTFHLRTGELFF.

V and J are TRBV6-2 or TRBV6-3 and TRBJ1-5; D is uncertain. V shed 5 bases and J shed 0 bases, with 8 bases lying between them. The CDR3 is made up of 14 amino acids. Germline V gene data show CDR1 as MNHEY and CDR2 as SVGEGT. CDR3 protein: CASSRVSSNQPQHF. The DNA for the CDR3 is TGTGCCAGCAGTAGAGTGTCTAGCAATCAGCCCCAGCATTTT.

This clonotype was seen a few times. V and J are TRBV3-1 and TRBJ1-1, with D possibly TRBD1 on 6 matching bases. V dropped 5 bases and J dropped 11 bases, with 15 bases sitting between them. Germline V gene data show CDR1 as LGHDT and CDR2 as YNNKEL (reference sequence). The CDR3 has 12 residues. CDR3 coding DNA: TGTGCCAGCAGCGTCGAAACAAGGGGGGCTTTCTTT. Its translation: CASSVETRGAFF.

The rearrangement joins TRBV5-6 to TRBJ1-2; D uncertain. Deletions cut 0 bases from V and 13 bases from J, with 16 bases between. Looked up from germline, CDR1 is SGHDT and CDR2 is YYEEEE. This CDR3 has 13 residues. In nucleotides, the CDR3 is TGTGCCAGCAGCTTGGCGACACCTTCCACCCTCACCTTC. This codes for CASSLATPSTLTF.

The sample holds a few counts of this clonotype. This chain uses TRBV10-1 with TRBJ2-7, with 10 bases matching TRBD1. Germline CDR1 reads WNHNN; CDR2 reads SYGVQD (reference sequence). The CDR3 consists of 15 residues. J gave up 3 bases and V 6 bases, and 8 bases lay outside the gene matches. CDR3 in amino acids: CASSPTGTGVYEQYF. In DNA form, the CDR3 reads TGCGCCAGCAGCCCGACCGGGACAGGGGTCTACGAGCAGTACTTC.

The rearrangement uses TRBV18 and TRBJ1-6, with TRBD1 as a possible D gene (5 bases). CDR1 KGHSH and CDR2 LQKENI come from the germline V gene. Trimming pared 1 base from V and 9 bases from J, leaving 10 bases between. The CDR3 contains 14 residues. CDR3: CASSPRQGSSPLHF. CDR3 in DNA: TGTGCCAGCTCACCACGCCAGGGATCTTCACCCCTCCACTTT.

This clonotype was seen only a few times. The chain has TRBV9 and TRBJ1-5; 7 nucleotides agree with TRBD1. Trimming removed 0 bases from V and 6 bases from J; junction bases left unmatched: 6. Germline V gene lookup returns CDR1 SGDLS and CDR2 YYNGEE. The CDR3 consists of 15 residues. In DNA, the CDR3 is TGTGCCAGCAGCGTAGATACAGGGGTTGGTCAGCCCCAGCATTTT. It specifies CASSVDTGVGQPQHF.

This chain connects TRBV30 to TRBJ1-2, with a weak D call TRBD1 (6 bases). There are 16 residues in the CDR3. V lost 8 bases and J lost 2, with 24 bases in between. Germline V CDR1 and CDR2: GTSNPN, SVGIG (reference sequence). The CDR3 here is CAGEWTSVGGNYGYTF. CDR3 in DNA: TGTGCCGGTGAATGGACGAGTGTGGGGGGCAACTATGGCTACACCTTC.